This record covers a single T cell receptor (beta chain). Its antigen remains unidentified. No much larger clone is present one base from it, and per-base qualities are unavailable. The data are from a study of blood T cells in healthy people across ages (dated by TCRdb to the mid-2010s). General notes on the study: In model experiments, roughly one uniquely barcoded TCR beta cDNA molecule per two T cells was captured by template switching. The study measured age-related changes in TCR beta repertoire diversity using deep sequencing normalized with unique cDNA molecular identifiers. Donors were grouped into four age groups: young (average approximately 15 years), middle-aged (approximately 41), aged (around 56) and long-lived (around 80). Donors of different ages were randomly distributed across sequencing lanes to avoid experimental bias. Two additional independent replicas of 1 million unique cDNA reads from the same blood draw were analyzed for two donors (one aged 18 to 30 and one aged 80 or older).

Beyond this particular receptor, the publication reports: Because the CMV infection status of the donors was unknown, age-related changes in expanded clonotypes may potentially have been confounded. Observed TCR beta diversity correlated strongly with the percentage of naive T cells measured by flow cytometry. The long-lived group showed more naive CD4+ T cells, fewer expanded clones and increased TCR diversity than the aged group, suggesting age selection. Observed TCR beta diversity per million T cells fell roughly linearly with age, and a significant reduction was already apparent by age about 38. Bulk unsorted PBMC profiling prevented conclusive comparison of naive and antigen-experienced compartments. Estimates of total diversity from one million sequenced T cells were regarded as lower bounds and underestimates.

The CDR3 has 13 amino acids, counting the end cysteine and phenylalanine. CDR3 DNA is the only sequence kept; it has 39 bases, read in frame from the first base. Looking up the germline V gene yields CDR1 SGHRS and CDR2 YFSETQ. V is clipped by 5 bases and J by 6 bases, and the sequence between their germline boundaries is 14 bases long. The method behind the library was 5' RACE. Sequencing relied on an Illumina HiSeq 2500. A second roughly 7 to 12 cycle PCR used a sample-barcoded 5' primer and a J-beta primer mix. A unique molecular identifier was introduced onto each TCR beta cDNA molecule by a template-switch 5' adaptor carrying 12 random nucleotides. Each sample yielded at least 2.5 million CDR3-containing paired-end reads. First-strand cDNA synthesis was performed from all RNA using the Mint cDNA synthesis kit, with priming by a TRBC-specific oligonucleotide. All cDNA was treated with uracil-DNA glycosylase and then went through a first 18-cycle PCR with the universal primers M1SS and BC2_uni_R. The published analysis was carried out like this. For normalization, 1 million high-quality reads, each with a distinct molecular identifier, were randomly selected from each sample. Reads sharing molecular identifiers were discarded rather than binned into consensus sequences. MiTCR, run with a Q25 quality threshold and the strictest error-elimination algorithm, handled CDR3 identification, clonotype clustering and error correction. A nonparametric unseen species model using Euler transformation provided a lower-bound estimate of total TCR beta diversity. The public reads were run again by TCRdb, first through fastp at Q25 and then through MiXCR, and only productive beta chains were kept. When rows share a CDR3 protein, they turn into one entry using the most common DNA and genes. The V and J calls were not made by the authors but by TCRdb's processing. This sample comprises some 1 million distinct CDR3 sequences, 40% to 50% of them detected only once. The ten most abundant clones make up approximately 17% of the sample.

The donors were roughly 40 Caucasian individuals from Russia, aged roughly 6 to 90 years, who were systemically healthy. Each donor gave about 9.7 milliliters of peripheral blood, drawn into EDTA-treated Vacutainer tubes. Ficoll-Paque density-gradient centrifugation was used to isolate PBMCs, with at least 6 million per sample. Trizol reagent was used to extract total RNA from PBMCs, with at least 6 micrograms per sample. For every donor, flow cytometry on a PBMC aliquot measured the percentage of naive CD45RAhigh/CD27high T cells. The sample was blood. The sequence was obtained from a woman in her fifties or sixties in good health. The rearrangement joined TRBV5-1 to TRBJ1-1; TRBD1 is a possible D gene, resting on 6 matching bases. The DNA reads as follows: TGCGCCAGCAGGGGCGAGGGGGTAGCTGAAGCTTTCTTT. It encodes CASRGEGVAEAFF.